This TCR beta chain originates from a study of vaccination and CD4 T cells after COVID-19. Across the study: The authors exposed cells to overlapping spike peptides derived from SARS-CoV-2, HCoV-NL63, HCoV-OC43 and HCoV-229E.

An Oncomine TCR Beta short-read assay was used to sequence the DNA from cultured CD4+ T cells. TCRdb independently ran MiXCR on the PCR reads; one entry per CDR3 protein. This sample has about 5,400 distinct CDR3 sequences; approximately 35% occur once, and the top ten carry 34%. The treatment was: roughly 11-day PBMC culture with coronavirus spike peptide pools or control peptides (ViraFEST assay). Peptide-pool expansion of antigen-specific T cells preceded TCR sequencing in ViraFEST. This CDR3 comprises 18 residues. Germline assignment: CDR1 SGHAT and CDR2 FQNNGV. Trimming at V came to 1 base and at J to 1 base, leaving 7 bases not matched to a gene. Worth noting for this clonotype: The antigen is unknown.

Study-wide points: A nonsignificant rise from roughly 22 to 38 was seen in the median number of SARS-CoV-2-reactive clonotypes.

The genes are TRBV11-2 and TRBJ2-3; 11 bases fit TRBD2. Sequenced material: CD4+ T cells from blood, cultured in vitro, taken after SARS-CoV-2 vaccination. This clonotype originated in a human donor who had recovered from COVID-19. The CDR3 sequence: CASSLALAGDTGTDTQYF. CDR3 nucleotides: TGTGCCAGCAGCTTAGCACTAGCGGGGGACACGGGCACAGATACGCAGTATTTT.